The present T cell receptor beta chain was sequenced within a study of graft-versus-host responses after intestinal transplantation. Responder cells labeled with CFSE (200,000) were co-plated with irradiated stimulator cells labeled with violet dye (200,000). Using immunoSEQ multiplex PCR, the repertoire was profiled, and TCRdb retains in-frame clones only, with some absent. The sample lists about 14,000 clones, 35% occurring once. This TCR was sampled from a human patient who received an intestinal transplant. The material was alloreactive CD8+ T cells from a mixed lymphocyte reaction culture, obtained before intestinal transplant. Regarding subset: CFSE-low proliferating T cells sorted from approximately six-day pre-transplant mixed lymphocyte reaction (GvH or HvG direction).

CDR3 sequence reads: CASSEAEEVIRFF. CDR3 nucleotide sequence: TGTGCCAGCAGTGAAGCGGAGGAGGTAATACGGTTCTTC. This sequence joins TRBV6-1 and TRBJ2-1, with D perhaps matching TRBD2 (5 bases). Deletions cut 0 bases from V and 15 bases from J, with 15 bases between. This CDR3 has 13 residues. The germline gives CDR1 MNHNS, CDR2 SASEGT.